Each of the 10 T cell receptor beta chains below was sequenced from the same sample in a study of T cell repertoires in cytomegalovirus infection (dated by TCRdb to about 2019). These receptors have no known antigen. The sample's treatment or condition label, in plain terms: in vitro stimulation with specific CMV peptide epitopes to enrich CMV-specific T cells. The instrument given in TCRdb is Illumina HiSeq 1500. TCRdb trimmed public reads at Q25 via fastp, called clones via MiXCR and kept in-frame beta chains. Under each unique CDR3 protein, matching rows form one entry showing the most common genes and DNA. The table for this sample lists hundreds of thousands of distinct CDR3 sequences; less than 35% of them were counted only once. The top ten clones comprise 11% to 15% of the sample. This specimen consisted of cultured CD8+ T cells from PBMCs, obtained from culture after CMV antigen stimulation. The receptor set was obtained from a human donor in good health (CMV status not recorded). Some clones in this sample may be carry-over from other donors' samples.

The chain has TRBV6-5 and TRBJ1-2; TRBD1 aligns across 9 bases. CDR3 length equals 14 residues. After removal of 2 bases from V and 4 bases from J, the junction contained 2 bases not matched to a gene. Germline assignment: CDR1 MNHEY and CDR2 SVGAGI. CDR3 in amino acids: CASSYTGGVYGYTF. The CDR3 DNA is TGTGCCAGCAGTTACACAGGGGGCGTCTATGGCTACACCTTC.

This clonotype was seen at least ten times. The CDR3: CASSWASGGQETQYF. CDR3 DNA: TGTGCCAGCAGTTGGGCTAGCGGGGGGCAAGAGACCCAGTACTTC. This rearrangement joins TRBV12-3 or TRBV12-4 to TRBJ2-5, with TRBD2 matching 11 bases. Trimming took 4 bases from V and 2 from J; bases not matched to a gene: 3. The CDR3 is 15 residues long.

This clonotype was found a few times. CDR3 in DNA: TGTGCCAGTAGTATAAAACCGGATGCAGGGGTGACCTTCTACGAGCAGTACTTC. Protein: CASSIKPDAGVTFYEQYF. The J gene is TRBJ2-7, the V gene TRBV19; TRBD1 is a possible D gene (6 bases). Trimming took 2 bases from V and 3 from J, leaving 23 bases between them. CDR3 length: 18 residues. From germline, CDR1 is LNHDA and CDR2 SQIVND (reference sequence).

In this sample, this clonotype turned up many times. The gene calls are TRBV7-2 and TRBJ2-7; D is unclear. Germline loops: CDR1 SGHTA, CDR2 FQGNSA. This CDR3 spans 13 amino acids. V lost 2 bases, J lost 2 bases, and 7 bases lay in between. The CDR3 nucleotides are TGTGCCAGCAGCTTATCCCCCACCTACGAGCAGTACGTC. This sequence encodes CASSLSPTYEQYV.

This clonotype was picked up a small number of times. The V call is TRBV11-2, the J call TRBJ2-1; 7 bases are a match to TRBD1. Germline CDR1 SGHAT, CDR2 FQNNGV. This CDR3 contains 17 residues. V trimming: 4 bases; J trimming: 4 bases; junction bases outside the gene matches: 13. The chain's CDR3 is CASSSEGQRSGYNEQFF. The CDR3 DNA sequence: TGTGCCAGCAGCTCAGAGGGACAGCGGAGTGGGTACAATGAGCAGTTCTTC. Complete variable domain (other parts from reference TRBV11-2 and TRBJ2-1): EAGVAQSPRYKIIEKRQSVAFWCNPISGHATLYWYQQILGQGPKLLIQFQNNGVVDDSQLPKDRFSAERLKGVDSTLKIQPAKLEDSAVYLCASSSEGQRSGYNEQFFGPGTRLTVL.

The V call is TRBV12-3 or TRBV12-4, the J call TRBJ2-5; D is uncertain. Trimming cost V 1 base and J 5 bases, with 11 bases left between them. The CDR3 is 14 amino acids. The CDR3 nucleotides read TGTGCCAGCAGTTTAGAGGGTAGATGGGAGACCCAGTACTTC. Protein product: CASSLEGRWETQYF.

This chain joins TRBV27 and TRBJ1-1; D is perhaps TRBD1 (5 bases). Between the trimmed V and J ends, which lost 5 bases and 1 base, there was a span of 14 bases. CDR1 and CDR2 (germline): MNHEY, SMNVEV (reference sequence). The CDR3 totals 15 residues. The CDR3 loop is CASSLHRQKNTEAFF. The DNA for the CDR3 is TGTGCCAGCAGTCTCCATCGACAGAAGAACACTGAAGCTTTCTTT.

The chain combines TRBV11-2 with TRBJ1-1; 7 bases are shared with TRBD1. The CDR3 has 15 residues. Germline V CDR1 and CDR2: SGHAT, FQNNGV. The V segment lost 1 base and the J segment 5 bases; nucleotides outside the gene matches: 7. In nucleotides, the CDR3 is TGTGCCAGCAGCTTAGTAGGGGGCCCTGCTACTGAAGCTTTCTTT. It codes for CASSLVGGPATEAFF. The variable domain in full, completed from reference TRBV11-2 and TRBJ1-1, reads EAGVAQSPRYKIIEKRQSVAFWCNPISGHATLYWYQQILGQGPKLLIQFQNNGVVDDSQLPKDRFSAERLKGVDSTLKIQPAKLEDSAVYLCASSLVGGPATEAFFGQGTRLTVV.

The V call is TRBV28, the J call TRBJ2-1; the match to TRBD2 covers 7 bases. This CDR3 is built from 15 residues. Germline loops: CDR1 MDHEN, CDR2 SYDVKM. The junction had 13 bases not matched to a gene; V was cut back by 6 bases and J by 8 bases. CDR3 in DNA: TGTGCCAGCAGCTTCTCGGGGGGTCTTGGGTATGAGCAGTTCTTC. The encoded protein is CASSFSGGLGYEQFF.

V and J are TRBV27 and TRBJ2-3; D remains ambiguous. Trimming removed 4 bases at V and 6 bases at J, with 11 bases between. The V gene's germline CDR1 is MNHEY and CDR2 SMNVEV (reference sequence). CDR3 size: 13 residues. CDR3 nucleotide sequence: TGTGCCAGCAGTTCCCGAAGCGCGGATACGCAGTATTTT. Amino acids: CASSSRSADTQYF.